Shown below are 31 T cell receptor beta chains from a single sample sequenced in a study of cytomegalovirus exposure and HLA in healthy donors. Method: immunoSEQ multiplex PCR; TCRdb's copy keeps in-frame clones and lacks some. Here the sample spans approximately 260,000 clones, around 88% being singletons. Source material: PBMCs. These receptors all stem from a woman aged 25 to 45 in good health and CMV-seropositive.

V usage is TRBV6-1 and J usage is TRBJ2-5, with D possibly matching TRBD2 (7 bases). This CDR3 contains 13 residues. Trimming removed 8 bases from V and 4 bases from J, with 14 bases in between. The germline V gene has CDR1 MNHNS and CDR2 SASEGT. CDR3 sequence reads: CASLGGGGETQYF. CDR3 sequence (DNA): TGTGCCAGCCTAGGGGGGGGTGGAGAGACCCAGTACTTC.

The gene calls are TRBV10-3 and TRBJ2-5, with unresolved D. CDR1 and CDR2 (germline): ENHRY, SYGVKD. The V end lost 0 bases, the J end lost 5 bases, and 10 bases lay between the germline ends. The CDR3 consists of 14 residues. The CDR3 coding sequence is TGTGCCATCAGTGAGTCACGGGTGGCGGAGACCCAGTACTTC. Its protein product is CAISESRVAETQYF.

This rearrangement joins TRBV10-3 to TRBJ2-7; 7 bases align to TRBD2. Germline V CDR1 and CDR2: ENHRY, SYGVKD. The ends lost 8 bases at V and 5 bases at J; junction bases unmatched: 6. CDR3 length: 12 residues. Here the CDR3 DNA reads TGTGCCATCGGGGAGGGCCTCGACGAGCAGTACTTC. Its protein is CAIGEGLDEQYF.

The J gene is TRBJ2-3, the V gene TRBV19; possible D gene TRBD2, 6 bases. CDR1 LNHDA and CDR2 SQIVND come from the germline V gene (reference sequence). The CDR3 extends over 13 amino acids. V was pared by 3 bases and J by 5 bases, with 9 bases between. CDR3 DNA sequence: TGTGCCAGTAGTATCCGGGAGATAGATACGCAGTATTTT. It translates to CASSIREIDTQYF.

This chain connects TRBV5-1 to TRBJ1-1, with D perhaps TRBD1 (6 bases). Per germline, CDR1 SGHRS and CDR2 YFSETQ. V lost 5 bases to trimming and J lost 2 bases, with 10 bases between them. The CDR3 is 13 amino acids. The CDR3 region is CASRGGGNTEAFF. In DNA form, the CDR3 reads TGCGCCAGCAGAGGGGGGGGAAACACTGAAGCTTTCTTT.

The chain employs TRBV10-3 and TRBJ2-3; tentative D call: TRBD1 (5 bases). The CDR3 runs 14 residues. V was cut by 10 bases and J by 2 bases, with 16 bases left in between. Per the germline V gene, CDR1 is ENHRY and CDR2 is SYGVKD. The CDR3 loop reads CATYDRRDTDTQYF. The CDR3 DNA reads as TGTGCCACCTACGACAGAAGAGACACAGATACGCAGTATTTT.

The chain recombines TRBV13 with TRBJ2-7, with 7 bases that match TRBD2. Germline V gene lookup returns CDR1 PRHDT and CDR2 FYEKMQ (reference sequence). This CDR3 region has 16 residues. V lost 4 bases, J lost 5 bases, and 14 bases stayed unmatched. CDR3 coding DNA: TGTGCCAGCAGCTCGCCACAGCGGGGCACGGGCGACGAGCAGTACTTC. It codes for CASSSPQRGTGDEQYF. Using reference TRBV13 and TRBJ2-7 for the parts outside the CDR3, the full variable domain is AAGVIQSPRHLIKEKRETATLKCYPIPRHDTVYWYQQGPGQDPQFLISFYEKMQSDKGSIPDRFSAQQFSDYHSELNMSSLELGDSALYFCASSSPQRGTGDEQYFGPGTRLTVT.

The V gene is TRBV5-1, the J gene TRBJ1-1; 9 bases are shared with TRBD1. The CDR3 length is 14 residues. The germline V gene has CDR1 SGHRS and CDR2 YFSETQ. V lost 2 bases to trimming and J lost 6 bases; unmatched junction nucleotides: 5. The CDR3 is CASSFTGGSAEAFF. The CDR3 DNA reads TGCGCCAGCAGCTTTACAGGGGGCTCGGCTGAAGCTTTCTTT.

The chain combines TRBV25-1 with TRBJ2-3; 7 positions agree with TRBD1. Unmatched junction bases numbered 7, after V lost 4 bases and J lost 6 bases. The V gene's germline CDR1 is MGHDK and CDR2 SYGVNS. The CDR3 is 14 amino acids. CDR3 sequence (DNA): TGTGCCAGCAGTGCCCTAGACAGGGCGGATACGCAGTATTTT. Encoded protein: CASSALDRADTQYF.

The CDR3 is CASSLVGGPYEQYF. The CDR3 DNA reads TGCGCCAGCAGCTTGGTAGGCGGGCCCTACGAGCAGTACTTC. This sequence joins TRBV5-1 and TRBJ2-7; TRBD2 is a possible D gene (5 bases). Trimming left V 0 bases short and J 2 bases short, with 9 bases between. The length of the CDR3 is 14 residues. Germline V CDR1 and CDR2: SGHRS, YFSETQ.

The chain's CDR3 is CASSLTQGAVTGELFF. In DNA, the CDR3 is TGCGCCAGCAGCTTAACACAGGGGGCTGTAACCGGGGAGCTGTTTTTT. The V gene is TRBV5-1, the J gene TRBJ2-2; TRBD1 matches at 9 bases. From germline, CDR1 is SGHRS and CDR2 YFSETQ. The length of the CDR3 is 16 residues. The V segment lost 2 bases and the J segment 5 bases; nucleotides outside the gene matches: 7.

The chain joins TRBV5-6 to TRBJ2-5; 10 positions agree with TRBD2. Looked up from germline, CDR1 is SGHDT and CDR2 is YYEEEE. The junction had 5 bases not matched to a gene; V was cut back by 3 bases and J by 3 bases. CDR3 length: 15 amino acids. The CDR3 loop reads CASSSGTSAKETQYF. The DNA for the CDR3 is TGTGCCAGCAGCTCCGGGACTAGCGCCAAAGAGACCCAGTACTTC.

The J gene is TRBJ2-5, the V gene TRBV28, with TRBD2 as a possible D gene (6 bases). The V gene's germline CDR1 is MDHEN and CDR2 SYDVKM. V dropped 6 bases and J dropped 5 bases, with 10 bases sitting between them. The CDR3 extends over 12 amino acids. For the CDR3, the DNA is TGTGCCAGCAGACGCCGGGGGGAGACCCAGTACTTC. Its translation is CASRRRGETQYF.

The genes are TRBV19 and TRBJ2-7; D is perhaps TRBD1 (6 bases). The CDR3 has 13 amino acids. V was trimmed by 6 bases and J by 3 bases, leaving 12 bases between them. Germline V gene data show CDR1 as LNHDA and CDR2 as SQIVND (reference sequence). CDR3 loop: CASSSGTNYEQYF. The CDR3 region has the DNA TGTGCCAGTAGCTCCGGGACAAACTACGAGCAGTACTTC.

The chain carries TRBV14 and TRBJ2-3; maybe TRBD2 (5 bases). Trimming took off 3 bases at V and 6 bases at J, with 22 bases between the two ends. Germline V gene data show CDR1 as SGHDN and CDR2 as FVKESK. This CDR3 has 17 residues. The CDR3: CASSQIGLADYVDTQYF. As DNA, the CDR3 is TGTGCCAGCAGCCAGATAGGCCTAGCCGATTACGTGGATACGCAGTATTTT. Variable domain in full (rest from reference TRBV14 and TRBJ2-3): EAGVTQFPSHSVIEKGQTVTLRCDPISGHDNLYWYRRVMGKEIKFLLHFVKESKQDESGMPNNRFLAERTGGTYSTLKVQPAELEDSGVYFCASSQIGLADYVDTQYFGPGTRLTVL.

This clone was recorded only once. The V and J genes are TRBV29-1 and TRBJ2-1; tentatively, D is TRBD2 (6 bases). Germline CDR1 is SQVTM and CDR2 is ANQGSEA. The CDR3 spans 11 residues. Trimming shortened V by 5 bases and J by 10 bases, and 12 bases separated the two germline ends. The CDR3 nucleotides read TGCAGCGTTCCCACAGGAGGGGAGCAGTTCTTC. Translation gives CSVPTGGEQFF.

The chain uses TRBV2 and TRBJ1-2; D gene unclear. The CDR3 extends over 14 amino acids. The V gene lost 7 bases and the J gene lost 4 bases, with 16 bases spanning the gap. Per germline, CDR1 SNHLY and CDR2 FYNNEI. This CDR3 is CASNRLGLSYGYTF. The CDR3 region has the DNA TGTGCCAGCAACCGTCTAGGACTTTCCTATGGCTACACCTTC.

This chain links TRBV10-1 with TRBJ2-7; D perhaps matches TRBD2 (5 bases). Germline V lookup: CDR1 WNHNN, CDR2 SYGVQD (reference sequence). V was pared by 4 bases and J by 1 base, with 8 bases between. The CDR3 sequence is 13 residues long. CDR3: CASSAAGSYEQYF. As DNA, the CDR3 is TGCGCCAGCAGTGCGGCGGGTTCCTACGAGCAGTACTTC.

Worth noting for this clone: Different DNA sequences within this sample yield the same CDR3. This chain uses TRBV5-1 with TRBJ2-7; tentatively, D is TRBD2 (7 bases). V gave up 4 bases and J gave up 5 bases, with 13 bases separating them. Germline CDR1 is SGHRS and CDR2 is YFSETQ. This CDR3 comprises 13 residues. This CDR3 is CASSLPGGDEQYF. CDR3 in DNA: TGCGCCAGCAGCCTCCCGGGGGGCGACGAGCAGTACTTC.

This clone occurred once. The V gene is TRBV6-1, the J gene TRBJ2-7; TRBD2 matches at 9 bases. V lost 2 bases to trimming and J lost 0 bases; unmatched junction nucleotides: 8. This CDR3 spans 17 amino acids. Germline V gene lookup returns CDR1 MNHNS and CDR2 SASEGT. DNA of the CDR3: TGTGCCAGCAGTGAAAAAAGGGCTAGCGGGGACTCCTACGAGCAGTACTTC. Translating gives CASSEKRASGDSYEQYF.

The chain has TRBV5-1 and TRBJ1-4, with D tentatively TRBD1 (5 bases). Germline V lookup: CDR1 SGHRS, CDR2 YFSETQ. Between the trimmed V and J ends, which lost 4 bases and 5 bases, there was a span of 9 bases. There are 13 residues in the CDR3. In DNA form, the CDR3 reads TGCGCCAGCAGCGGAGGGGACAATGAAAAACTGTTTTTT. It codes for CASSGGDNEKLFF.

V is TRBV5-6 and J is TRBJ1-1; weak D call: TRBD1 (6 bases). Germline CDR1 and CDR2: SGHDT and YYEEEE. V was pared by 3 bases and J by 0 bases, with 9 bases between. The CDR3 length is 14 residues. The CDR3 reads CASSYTGLNTEAFF. Written as DNA, the CDR3 is TGTGCCAGCAGCTACACAGGGCTGAACACTGAAGCTTTCTTT.

This clone has just a few counts. In the same sample, other DNA sequences code for this CDR3. The chain has TRBV10-3 and TRBJ1-5; D unresolved. The CDR3 has 14 residues. Trimming stripped 0 bases from V and 3 bases from J, with 6 bases between. Germline V gives CDR1 ENHRY, CDR2 SYGVKD. CDR3 coding DNA: TGTGCCATCAGTGAGTCGCAGTCCAATCAGCCCCAGCATTTT. Translating it yields CAISESQSNQPQHF.

The V call is TRBV5-1, the J call TRBJ2-5, with 7 bases lining up with TRBD2. The V segment lost 0 bases and the J segment 0 bases; nucleotides outside the gene matches: 11. This CDR3 is 18 amino acids long. Looked up from germline, CDR1 is SGHRS and CDR2 is YFSETQ. CDR3 nucleotides: TGCGCCAGCAGCTTGGCCATAATGTCTAGCGGAAACCAAGAGACCCAGTACTTC. This codes for CASSLAIMSSGNQETQYF.

The chain carries TRBV27 and TRBJ2-7, with 7 nucleotides matching TRBD2. Germline V CDR1 and CDR2: MNHEY, SMNVEV (reference sequence). This CDR3 spans 15 amino acids. The V gene end was trimmed by 2 bases and the J gene end by 6 bases; junction bases not matched to a gene: 10. The CDR3 is CASSLGASGRLEQYF. CDR3 coding DNA: TGTGCCAGCAGTTTAGGGGCTAGCGGACGCCTCGAGCAGTACTTC.

The chain couples TRBV5-1 to TRBJ1-1; D unresolved. The CDR3 has 15 amino acids. V was pared by 2 bases and J by 0 bases, with 11 bases between. Germline CDR1 and CDR2: SGHRS and YFSETQ. CDR3 in amino acids: CASSLQIQMNTEAFF. DNA of the CDR3: TGCGCCAGCAGCTTACAGATTCAGATGAACACTGAAGCTTTCTTT. The full variable domain, with the rest looked up from reference TRBV5-1 and TRBJ1-1, is KAGVTQTPRYLIKTRGQQVTLSCSPISGHRSVSWYQQTPGQGLQFLFEYFSETQRNKGNFPGRFSGRQFSNSRSEMNVSTLELGDSALYLCASSLQIQMNTEAFFGQGTRLTVV.

The chain links TRBV9 to TRBJ2-1, with D perhaps TRBD2 (6 bases). Germline V gene data show CDR1 as SGDLS and CDR2 as YYNGEE. Trimming removed 6 bases at V and 4 bases at J, with 11 bases between. There are 13 residues in the CDR3. In DNA form, the CDR3 reads TGTGCCAGCACTAGGGAGGAGTACAATGAGCAGTTCTTC. Its protein product is CASTREEYNEQFF.

In this sample, this clone turned up a few times. The J gene is TRBJ1-2, the V gene TRBV19; D is perhaps TRBD1 (5 bases). Between the trimmed V and J ends, which lost 1 base and 4 bases, there was a span of 10 bases. The germline V gene encodes CDR1 LNHDA and CDR2 SQIVND (reference sequence). The CDR3 covers 14 residues. CDR3 in amino acids: CASSIGGEVYGYTF. DNA for the CDR3: TGTGCCAGTAGTATAGGGGGCGAGGTCTATGGCTACACCTTC.

The chain has TRBV6-5 and TRBJ2-1; D gene unclear. The CDR3 is 13 residues long. Germline loops: CDR1 MNHEY, CDR2 SVGAGI. Trimming took off 6 bases at V and 0 bases at J, with 6 bases between the two ends. The CDR3 DNA is TGTGCCAGCAGGCTAAGCTCCTACAATGAGCAGTTCTTC. Translated, it gives CASRLSSYNEQFF.

The V and J genes are TRBV5-1 and TRBJ2-4; D might be TRBD1 (5 bases). Germline V gene data show CDR1 as SGHRS and CDR2 as YFSETQ. The CDR3 has 17 amino acids. The V and J ends lost 2 bases and 2 bases respectively, with 17 bases between them. For the CDR3, the DNA is TGCGCCAGCAGCTTTACCGACCCGACAGTTACCAAAAACATTCAGTACTTC. As protein: CASSFTDPTVTKNIQYF.

The chain employs TRBV6-5 and TRBJ1-1, with TRBD1 as a possible D gene (5 bases). The CDR3 totals 15 residues. V gave up 4 bases and J gave up 3 bases, with 15 bases separating them. The germline gives CDR1 MNHEY, CDR2 SVGAGI. The CDR3 is CASSSQGWGDTEAFF. CDR3 nucleotides: TGTGCCAGCAGTTCGCAGGGCTGGGGGGACACTGAAGCTTTCTTT.